This T cell receptor beta chain originates from a study of cytomegalovirus exposure and HLA in healthy donors. V lost 3 bases, J lost 3 bases, and 5 bases lay in between. CDR1 is SEHNR and CDR2 is FQNEAQ in the germline V gene (reference sequence). This CDR3 contains 12 residues. Primers included in the PCR were 60 Vbeta and 13 Jbeta primers. Study processing details: Around 11 million shared chains were among approximately 87 million unique TCR beta chains counted in a later analysis. The table came from immunoSEQ multiplex PCR; TCRdb's copy has only in-frame clones and leaves some out. That table supplies the V and J calls and clone size; D and trimming were determined from the DNA. The sample lists fewer than 120,000 clones, around 85% occurring once.

This TCR derives from a man between 25 and 39 years old in good health and CMV-seropositive. The gene calls are TRBV7-9 and TRBJ1-2; D is undetermined. Sample: PBMCs. The DNA of the CDR3 is TGTGCCAGCAGCTTTTCGGACTATGGCTACACCTTC. Residues: CASSFSDYGYTF.